This section outlines one T cell receptor beta chain sequence together with its context. This clone has just one count. Its binding antigen is unknown. No much larger clone exists at a distance of one base, and base qualities are not known. Using the deep immunoSEQ assay, TCR CDR3 regions were amplified from genomic DNA by multiplex PCR. Extracted genomic DNA from each cell subset was distributed evenly across all wells of several immunoSEQ 96-well plates, and each plate was treated as a replicate. Each replicate PCR for sorted subsets received approximately 200 ng genomic DNA, equal to about 30,000 T cell genomes. Purified libraries were quantified with a Qubit 3.0 fluorometer, sized on a Bioanalyzer 2100, and re-quantified with the KAPA Library Quantification kit. A separate single-read 150-cycle Illumina NextSeq 550 flow cell was used to sequence each immunoSEQ 96-well plate. The study's own analysis went as follows. Because the immunoSEQ output included only junctional sequences and no quality scores, the filtering could not be the same as the filtering used for full-length reads. To assign V/J genes and CDR3, sequences were annotated against IMGT germline references using PyIR, a Python wrapper for IgBLAST v1.9. Reads were filtered out if the reads had weak V/J assignments (E-value above 1e-6), no CDR3, stop codons, out-of-frame junctions, or ambiguous translated residues. V3J clonotypes were defined as sequences sharing the same inferred V gene, J gene, and CDR3 amino acid sequence. Percentage overlap between repertoires was calculated by dividing the number of shared unique clonotypes by the size of the smaller repertoire. Repertoire richness was assessed with RTK rarefaction, the Chao1 estimator, and Recon v2.1 estimates of unobserved clonotypes. For all TCRbeta clonotypes obtained by the gDNA method from several donors, generation probabilities were computed with OLGA. TCRdb stores this immuneACCESS table with in-frame sequences only. Part of the clones is absent; in the studies checked, under half of the shortfall reflects unresolved V genes, and no reason is known for the rest. V and J calls plus clone size are reproduced from that table; the DNA served to infer D and trimming. Within this sample are 2.3 million or so clones, with more than 85% of them counted one time only. About 0.39% of the sample goes to the ten largest clones.

These data come from a study of shared clonotypes between healthy human individuals (dated by TCRdb to about 2020). Notes on the research overall: Two women and a few men aged 18 to 49 years were included in the cohort. Libraries were prepared and TCR repertoires were sequenced by different laboratories using diverse techniques, in order to increase sequencing depth and limit assay-specific biases. Per donor, leukapheresis produced somewhere between about 0.94 and 9.5 billion PBMCs. To estimate repertoire size and how much clonotypes are shared between individuals, the study performed deep sequencing of blood TCR repertoires from a handful of healthy adults. For each donor, three plates each were used for CD4 naive and CD4 memory, two plates were used for CD8 naive, and one plate was used for CD8 memory.

Healthy HIV-negative adults with no recently reported acute infections or vaccinations were included as donors. Every donor was a Caucasian adult living in Nashville, Tennessee, USA. CD4+ T cells were enriched by magnetic negative selection; naive cells were then positively selected on CD45RA, and the negative fraction formed the memory subset. After blood collection by leukapheresis, PBMCs were isolated using Ficoll-Histopaque density gradient centrifugation and then cryopreserved in the vapor phase of liquid nitrogen. Analytical flow cytometry was used to check the purity and quantity of each magnetically sorted T cell population. Each sorted fraction had its genomic DNA isolated and then quantified by UV absorbance on a Nanodrop 2000c. Sequences SGHNT (CDR1) and YYREEE (CDR2) are obtained from the germline V gene (reference sequence). CDR3 length: 15 amino acids, cysteine to phenylalanine. This entry keeps only the CDR3 DNA: 45 bases, framed from base 1. From V the trimming removes 4 bases and from J it removes 4 bases, while the gene matches leave 8 bases of the junction unaccounted for.

Study-wide conclusions, independent of this receptor: Only blood was sampled, and tissue TCR repertoires likely differ from those in blood. When a handful of donors were compared, the shared fraction of clonotypes was 5% to 6.5% for naive CD4, about 4% for naive CD8, about 2.4% for memory CD4, and 0.4% for memory CD8. Because the study included a small number of donors, the genetic and exposure-history diversity represented was limited. Pairwise subsampling led to the expectation that sequencing depth would affect the degree of clonotype sharing among donors. Larger estimated clonotype richness was generally found for naive subsets than for memory subsets. Higher generation probabilities were observed for clonotypes shared by all four sorted-subset donors than for non-shared clonotypes. Rarefaction of sorted-subset datasets indicated incomplete sequencing despite the large sequencing depth.

This sequence was found in a man between 18 and 35 years old in good health. Some clones in this sample may be carry-over from other donors' samples. This chain joins TRBV5-4 to TRBJ2-5; 9 bases in the junction line up with TRBD2. Sequenced: naive CD4+ T cells from PBMCs. The cell subset or site tag for this specimen amounts to: CD45RA+ positively selected. The nucleotides read TGTGCCAGCAGCGCCTCCCTAGCGGGAAGAGAGACCCAGTACTTC. This sequence encodes CASSASLAGRETQYF.